This T cell receptor (beta chain) was observed in a study of CD8+CD57+ T cells in acquired aplastic anemia. Study-wide context: Across the sorted CD4+ and CD8+ cells, DNA amounts averaged about 3 ug.

Profiles of TCR beta VDJ and CDR3 were generated from a genomic DNA template. TCRdb ran MiXCR on the reads and lists one entry per CDR3 protein. The sample records approximately 260,000 distinct CDR3 sequences, 82% being singletons. CD8+CD57+ cell expansion, shown by flow cytometry, had occurred in the patients selected for sequencing. By the time of blood sampling, patients had still received no therapy. This CDR3 has 15 residues. Per the germline V gene, CDR1 is SEHNR and CDR2 is FQNEAQ (reference sequence). Concerning this clonotype itself: The junction differs from germline at one of its ends, possibly a read error.

Material: sorted CD4+, CD8+, or CD8+CD57+ T cells (not recorded which) from PBMCs. This chain uses TRBV7-9 with TRBJ2-1; 9 bases fit TRBD2. This sequence was found in a human donor with aplastic anemia. CDR3 in DNA: TGTGCCAGCGGCTTTGAAAGAAGCGGGGGGAGCGAGGAGTTCTTC. It specifies CASGFERSGGSEEFF. The full variable domain, with the rest looked up from reference TRBV7-9 and TRBJ2-1, is DTGVSQNPRHKITKRGQNVTFRCDPISEHNRLYWYRQTLGQGPEFLTYFQNEAQLEKSRLLSDRFSAERPKGSFSTLEIQRTEQGDSAMYLCASGFERSGGSEEFFGPGTRLTVL.